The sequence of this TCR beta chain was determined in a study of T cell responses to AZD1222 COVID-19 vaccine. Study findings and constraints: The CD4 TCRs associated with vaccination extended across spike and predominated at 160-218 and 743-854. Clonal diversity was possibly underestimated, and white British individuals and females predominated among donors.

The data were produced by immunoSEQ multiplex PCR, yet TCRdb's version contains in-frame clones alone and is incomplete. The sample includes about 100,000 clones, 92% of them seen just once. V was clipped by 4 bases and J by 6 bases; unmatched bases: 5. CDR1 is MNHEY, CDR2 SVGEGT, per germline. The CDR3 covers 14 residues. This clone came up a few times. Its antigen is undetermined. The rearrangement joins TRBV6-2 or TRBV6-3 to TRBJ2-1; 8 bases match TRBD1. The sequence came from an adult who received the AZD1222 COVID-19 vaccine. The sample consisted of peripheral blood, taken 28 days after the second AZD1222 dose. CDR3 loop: CASSFQGAINEQFF. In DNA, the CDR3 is TGTGCCAGCAGTTTCCAGGGGGCCATCAATGAGCAGTTCTTC.